A single sample gave rise to the 9 T cell receptor beta chains below, sequenced in a study of T cells in Graves' hyperthyroidism and ophthalmopathy. Amplified regions were TCR beta CDR3 sequences from RNA transcripts. HTBI primers drove first-round RT-PCR of the TCR CDR3. TCRdb itself ran the multiplex PCR reads through MiXCR, one entry per CDR3 protein. Here the sample spans roughly 500,000 distinct CDR3 sequences, 46% being singletons. The source material was peripheral blood or thyroid tissue (not recorded which). The receptors derive from an adult woman with Graves' disease, either hyperthyroidism or ophthalmopathy (not recorded which).

The V gene is TRBV2, the J gene TRBJ1-1; D unclear. Trimming took off 4 bases at V and 8 bases at J, with 11 bases between the two ends. Germline CDR1 reads SNHLY; CDR2 reads FYNNEI. The CDR3 covers 12 residues. The DNA of the CDR3 is TGTGCCAGCAGTGTTATGGCAGTCGAAGCTTTCTTT. It codes for CASSVMAVEAFF.

The chain combines TRBV24-1 with TRBJ1-5; weak D call: TRBD1 (5 bases). The CDR3 is 16 residues long. Germline CDR1 reads KGHDR; CDR2 reads SFDVKD. V was cut by 4 bases and J by 0 bases, with 12 bases left in between. The CDR3 here is CATSEGPGLSNQPQHF. Here the CDR3 DNA reads TGTGCCACCAGTGAGGGGCCAGGACTTAGCAATCAGCCCCAGCATTTT.

This chain joins TRBV20-1 and TRBJ1-1, with D perhaps matching TRBD1 (5 bases). Trimming removed 5 bases at V and 6 bases at J, with 10 bases between. Per germline, CDR1 DFQATT and CDR2 SNEGSKA (reference sequence). The CDR3 has 11 amino acids. In nucleotides, the CDR3 is TGCAGTGCTGGAGGGGATCCTGAAGCTTTCTTT. Translation gives CSAGGDPEAFF.

The gene calls are TRBV10-3 and TRBJ2-7, with TRBD2 matching over 12 bases. The CDR3 is 14 residues long. V lost 3 bases to trimming and J lost 9 bases; unmatched junction nucleotides: 6. Germline values: CDR1 ENHRY, CDR2 SYGVKD. This chain's CDR3 is CAISDLAGGERQYF. The CDR3 region has the DNA TGTGCCATCAGTGACCTAGCGGGGGGGGAACGGCAGTACTTC.

The V gene is TRBV19, the J gene TRBJ2-1; 7 bases fit TRBD2. The ends lost 11 bases at V and 12 bases at J; junction bases unmatched: 4. Germline V CDR1 and CDR2: LNHDA, SQIVND (reference sequence). The CDR3 contains 9 residues. The CDR3 loop reads CAPGGGQFF. Here the CDR3 DNA reads TGTGCCCCTGGGGGGGGGCAGTTCTTC. The full variable domain, with the rest looked up from reference TRBV19 and TRBJ2-1, is DGGITQSPKYLFRKEGQNVTLSCEQNLNHDAMYWYRQDPGQGLRLIYYSQIVNDFQKGDIAEGYSVSREKKESFPLTVTSAQKNPTAFYLCAPGGGQFFGPGTRLTVL.

The J gene is TRBJ2-2, the V gene TRBV7-2, with 8 bases matching TRBD1. Germline V gene sequence: CDR1 SGHTA, CDR2 FQGNSA. The ends lost 5 bases at V and 5 bases at J; junction bases unmatched: 7. This CDR3 has 15 amino acids. The CDR3 DNA reads TGTGCCAGCAGCCCCCGGACAGGGAGTACCGGGGAGCTGTTTTTT. This encodes CASSPRTGSTGELFF.

At least ten counts were recorded for this clonotype. The CDR3 bases are TGTGCCAGTATGAGAGGAATGGGGGCCTACGAGCAGTACTTC. This gives the protein CASMRGMGAYEQYF. The V call is TRBV19, the J call TRBJ2-7; tentatively, D is TRBD1 or TRBD2 (5 bases each). Germline V gene data show CDR1 as LNHDA and CDR2 as SQIVND (reference sequence). V was trimmed by 7 bases and J by 2 bases, leaving 15 bases between them. This CDR3 spans 14 amino acids.

Comments on this clonotype: Because it lacks the conserved phenylalanine or tryptophan at the end, this CDR3 is likely a read error. Because the CDR3's place on the DNA is in doubt, the DNA is left out and the CDR3 is given as listed by TCRdb. This sequence joins TRBV29-1 and TRBJ1-1. CDR1 is SQVTM, CDR2 ANQGSEA, per germline. Including both end residues, the CDR3 is 12 amino acids long. CDR3 loop: CSVVVMASESFS.

The chain is built from TRBV20-1 and TRBJ1-1; a possible D gene is TRBD1 (5 bases). Germline V gene data show CDR1 as DFQATT and CDR2 as SNEGSKA (reference sequence). The CDR3 covers 13 residues. V was trimmed by 3 bases and J by 1 base, leaving 9 bases between them. For the CDR3, the DNA is TGCAGTGCTAGGGAAAGGGGGAACACTGAAGCTTTCTTT. This translates into CSARERGNTEAFF.